Following are 5 T cell receptor beta chains from one sample sequenced in a study (dated by TCRdb to about 2015). Library construction relied on 5' RACE. TCRdb shows the sequencer as Illumina MiSeq. The public reads were reanalyzed by TCRdb: fastp trimming at Q25, MiXCR alignment, in-frame beta chains only. Rows with a matching CDR3 protein are joined into one entry that keeps the most common DNA and genes. This sample holds 25,000 to 40,000 distinct CDR3 sequences; approximately 25% were observed only once. The top ten hold 3.5% to 5% of the sample. Sequencing used memory CD4+ T cells sorted from blood. Reading the label with the study, this specimen's cell subset or site is: memory CD4+ T cells, CD4+CD45RO+CD25-. These receptor sequences come from a female donor with breast cancer.

This clonotype has only a few counts. V and J are TRBV12-3 or TRBV12-4 and TRBJ2-2; maybe TRBD1 (6 bases). V lost 1 base to trimming and J lost 4 bases, with 10 bases between them. The CDR3 is 15 residues long. CDR3 nucleotide sequence: TGTGCCAGCAGTTTAGGTACAGGGCTCACCGGGGAGCTGTTTTTT. Residues: CASSLGTGLTGELFF.

V and J are TRBV10-3 and TRBJ1-1, with a tentative D call TRBD1 (6 bases). Trimming removed 11 bases from V and 6 bases from J, with 16 bases in between. The CDR3 has 12 amino acids. Per germline, CDR1 ENHRY and CDR2 SYGVKD. CDR3 coding DNA: TGTGCCGCGACAACAGGGCTCGCTGAAGCTTTCTTT. Translating gives CAATTGLAEAFF.

In its sample, this clonotype was seen a few times. The gene calls are TRBV2 and TRBJ2-7, with TRBD1 matching 9 bases. The V segment lost 4 bases and the J segment 4 bases; nucleotides outside the gene matches: 5. The CDR3 extends over 14 amino acids. The germline V gene has CDR1 SNHLY and CDR2 FYNNEI. In nucleotides, the CDR3 is TGTGCCAGCAGTGCCGACAGGGGGGAATACGAGCAGTACTTC. This encodes CASSADRGEYEQYF.

The CDR3 coding sequence is TGTGCCAGCAGCTCCGGGACAGGGGTTAATGAGCAGTTCTTC. Amino acids: CASSSGTGVNEQFF. The chain carries TRBV2 and TRBJ2-1; TRBD1 aligns across 10 bases. Trimming removed 6 bases from V and 7 bases from J; junction bases left unmatched: 6. CDR1 and CDR2 (germline): SNHLY, FYNNEI. The CDR3 is made up of 14 amino acids.

The chain combines TRBV9 with TRBJ2-1; D might be TRBD2 (5 bases). The V and J ends lost 3 bases and 8 bases respectively, with 21 bases between them. Per the germline V gene, CDR1 is SGDLS and CDR2 is YYNGEE. CDR3 size: 16 residues. The CDR3 spells CASSALGGRGYDEQFF. The CDR3 DNA reads as TGTGCCAGCAGCGCCCTTGGCGGAAGAGGGTACGATGAGCAGTTCTTC.